The 15 T cell receptor beta chains below all came from one sample that was sequenced in a study of T-cell reconstitution after alpha-beta-depleted transplantation in children. For TCRbeta, the library was prepared with unique molecular identifiers. One entry per CDR3 protein, called by TCRdb with MiXCR from the PCR reads. Of 200,000 to 300,000 distinct CDR3 sequences in the sample, roughly 8.2% are singletons; the top ten hold about 6.4%. The input for sequencing was PBMCs, mostly from graft donor cells, taken 180 days after TCRalphabeta/CD19-depleted stem cell transplant. The source is a male patient between 10 and 17 years old who had a stem cell transplant for acute lymphoblastic leukemia, so the T cells may come from the graft donor.

Many counts were recorded for this clonotype. The chain carries TRBV20-1 and TRBJ2-3; the match to TRBD2 covers 9 bases. Germline V gene sequence: CDR1 DFQATT, CDR2 SNEGSKA (reference sequence). The CDR3 extends over 16 amino acids. V lost 3 bases, J lost 5 bases, and 12 bases stayed unmatched. CDR3 region: CSARRLAGTSGDTQYF. CDR3 bases: TGCAGTGCTAGGAGGCTAGCGGGAACTTCTGGAGATACGCAGTATTTT.

This clonotype was counted between two and nine times. The chain employs TRBV28 and TRBJ2-7, with unresolved D. Trimming took 10 bases from V and 3 from J, leaving 10 bases between them. Germline CDR1 reads MDHEN; CDR2 reads SYDVKM. The CDR3 is made up of 11 amino acids. The CDR3 sequence: CATRIGYEQYF. CDR3 coding DNA: TGTGCCACCCGAATTGGCTACGAGCAGTACTTC. Drawing the rest from reference TRBV28 and TRBJ2-7, the complete variable domain is DVKVTQSSRYLVKRTGEKVFLECVQDMDHENMFWYRQDPGLGLRLIYFSYDVKMKEKGDIPEGYSVSREKKERFSLILESASTNQTSMYLCATRIGYEQYFGPGTRLTVT.

As concerns this clonotype: This clone may be a read error of a much larger clone one base away. The chain joins TRBV20-1 to TRBJ2-5; D is unresolved. With 0 bases removed from V and 5 bases from J, the gap between germline ends came to 16 bases. This CDR3 contains 15 residues. The V gene's germline CDR1 is DFQATT and CDR2 SNEGSKA (reference sequence). For the CDR3, the DNA is TGCAGTGCTAGAGACCTACCCCGCCTCCAGGAGACCCAGTACTTC. This codes for CSARDLPRLQETQYF.

Many counts were recorded for this clonotype. This rearrangement joins TRBV9 to TRBJ2-5; no definite D call. The length of the CDR3 is 15 residues. Germline V gene lookup returns CDR1 SGDLS and CDR2 YYNGEE. V was shortened by 0 bases and J by 4 bases, with 13 bases between the two germline ends. CDR3 sequence reads: CASSVEETLRETQYF. The CDR3 DNA sequence: TGTGCCAGCAGCGTAGAGGAAACGCTGCGAGAGACCCAGTACTTC.

This clonotype was recorded at least ten times. The rearrangement links TRBV28 to TRBJ1-1; the D is unclear. The CDR3 extends over 14 amino acids. Germline lookup yields CDR1 MDHEN and CDR2 SYDVKM. The germline V and J ends were trimmed by 3 bases and 1 base, with 9 bases remaining between them. The CDR3 DNA reads as TGTGCCAGCAGTTTTAGACGGCCGAACACTGAAGCTTTCTTT. Residues: CASSFRRPNTEAFF. The full variable domain, its missing parts supplied by reference TRBV28 and TRBJ1-1, is DVKVTQSSRYLVKRTGEKVFLECVQDMDHENMFWYRQDPGLGLRLIYFSYDVKMKEKGDIPEGYSVSREKKERFSLILESASTNQTSMYLCASSFRRPNTEAFFGQGTRLTVV.

Ten or more counts support this clonotype. The gene calls are TRBV5-1 and TRBJ2-1, with TRBD2 identical over 7 bases. The CDR3 has 15 residues. The junction had 5 bases not matched to a gene; V was cut back by 1 base and J by 4 bases. Germline values: CDR1 SGHRS, CDR2 YFSETQ. This chain's CDR3 is CASSLWWEGYNEQFF. The CDR3 DNA is TGCGCCAGCAGCTTGTGGTGGGAGGGATACAATGAGCAGTTCTTC.

This clonotype was counted at least ten times. The junction departs from germline at one end; a sequencing error may be responsible. The V and J genes are TRBV5-1 and TRBJ2-5; D is unresolved. CDR1 is SGHRS and CDR2 is YFSETQ in the germline V gene. The CDR3 is 13 residues long. CDR3 loop: CASSLGGRETQYF. The CDR3 coding sequence is TGTGCCAGCAGCTTAGGTGGGCGGGAGACCCAGTACTTC.

As regards this clonotype: This sequence may be a read error, since a much larger clone differs from it by one base. J is TRBJ2-2 and V is TRBV5-6, with TRBD2 as a possible D gene (5 bases). The CDR3 is made up of 14 amino acids. Looked up from germline, CDR1 is SGHDT and CDR2 is YYEEEE. The CDR3 region has the DNA TGTGCCATCAGCTTCCGGGGGAACACCGGGGAGCTGTTTTTT. Translated, it gives CAISFRGNTGELFF.

The table lists this clonotype with a few counts. The gene calls are TRBV20-1 and TRBJ1-3; TRBD1 might be the D (6 bases). Trimming shortened V by 0 bases and J by 2 bases, and 8 bases separated the two germline ends. Germline lookup yields CDR1 DFQATT and CDR2 SNEGSKA (reference sequence). This CDR3 comprises 14 residues. In nucleotides, the CDR3 is TGCAGTGCTAGAGAGGGGGCGCCTGGAAACACCATATATTTT. Its translation: CSAREGAPGNTIYF.

This clonotype was observed a handful of times. The chain couples TRBV25-1 to TRBJ2-3; D gene unclear. CDR1 and CDR2 from the germline V gene are MGHDK and SYGVNS. CDR3 length: 14 amino acids. V gave up 3 bases and J gave up 2 bases, with 9 bases separating them. CDR3 bases: TGTGCCAGCAGTGATCGTCGGTTCACAGATACGCAGTATTTT. Its protein is CASSDRRFTDTQYF. The entire variable domain, with the rest obtained from reference TRBV25-1 and TRBJ2-3, is as follows: EADIYQTPRYLVIGTGKKITLECSQTMGHDKMYWYQQDPGMELHLIHYSYGVNSTEKGDLSSESTVSRIRTEHFPLTLESARPSHTSQYLCASSDRRFTDTQYFGPGTRLTVL.

There are many counts of this clonotype. V and J are TRBV20-1 and TRBJ1-6; D is ambiguous. CDR3 size: 13 residues. Trimming took off 1 base at V and 11 bases at J, with 12 bases between the two ends. Germline assignment: CDR1 DFQATT and CDR2 SNEGSKA (reference sequence). Here the CDR3 reads CSARAGTGAPLHF. Written as DNA, the CDR3 is TGCAGTGCTAGAGCCGGAACTGGGGCACCCCTCCACTTT.

This clonotype was counted ten times or more. J is TRBJ2-4 and V is TRBV28, with D possibly TRBD2 on 5 matching bases. Germline values: CDR1 MDHEN, CDR2 SYDVKM. The CDR3 loop spans 15 amino acids. V lost 3 bases to trimming and J lost 3 bases, with 12 bases between them. CDR3 sequence (DNA): TGTGCCAGCAGTTTTAACGGGAATAGCAAAAACATTCAGTACTTC. Translating gives CASSFNGNSKNIQYF.

This clonotype was observed many times. This chain joins TRBV7-9 and TRBJ2-7; the D gene is possibly TRBD2 (5 bases). The CDR3 runs to 15 residues. Between the trimmed V and J ends, which lost 5 bases and 2 bases, there was a span of 16 bases. In germline, CDR1 is SEHNR, CDR2 FQNEAQ (reference sequence). In DNA, the CDR3 is TGTGCCAGCAGCCCCCCCACTAGTTCTGCCTACGAGCAGTACTTC. Translating gives CASSPPTSSAYEQYF.

This clonotype occurred many times. The chain employs TRBV6-5 and TRBJ2-1, with D unclear. The V end was cut by 4 bases, the J end by 0 bases, with 10 bases between. The CDR3 is 15 residues long. The germline CDR1 and CDR2 sequences are MNHEY and SVGAGI. CDR3: CASSSPASSYNEQFF. CDR3 coding DNA: TGTGCCAGCAGTTCCCCAGCTAGCTCCTACAATGAGCAGTTCTTC.

In its sample, this clonotype was seen many times. The genes are TRBV7-2 and TRBJ1-6; D remains ambiguous. The CDR3 is 16 residues long. Germline V gene sequence: CDR1 SGHTA, CDR2 FQGNSA. Trimming pared 4 bases from V and 5 bases from J, leaving 15 bases between. CDR3 amino acids: CASSYTTGSHNSPLHF. The CDR3 coding sequence is TGTGCCAGCAGCTACACGACCGGGTCGCATAATTCACCCCTCCACTTT.